One and the same sample provided the 15 T cell receptor beta chains below, sequenced in a study of post-analysis software for immune sequencing data. Study-level results: Among five TRBV segments more frequent in patients than controls were TRBV5-6, TRBV5-1 and TRBV20-1.

Their antigen targets remain unknown. Carried by the TCR beta cDNA libraries were unique molecular identifiers. TCRdb reprocessed the PCR reads with MiXCR, giving one entry per CDR3 protein. The data hold about 430,000 distinct CDR3 sequences, with approximately 39% observed a single time. Specimen: blood. These receptors originate from a girl aged 2 to 9 with multiple sclerosis.

This clonotype was seen only a few times. CDR3 sequence reads: CASSLFTGTDTQYF. The CDR3 DNA is TGCGCCAGCAGCTTGTTTACAGGAACAGATACGCAGTATTTT. The rearrangement uses TRBV5-1 and TRBJ2-3, with a possible D match to TRBD1 (5 bases). The ends were cut back, 1 base at V and 3 bases at J, with 9 bases in the middle. Germline CDR1 and CDR2: SGHRS and YFSETQ. The CDR3 contains 14 residues.

The chain combines TRBV7-3 with TRBJ2-4; a possible D gene is TRBD2 (5 bases). The CDR3 loop spans 13 amino acids. Germline CDR1 is SGHTA and CDR2 is FQGTGA. V was pared by 4 bases and J by 6 bases, with 10 bases between. This CDR3 is CASSSTSGNIQYF. DNA of the CDR3: TGTGCCAGCAGCTCAACTAGTGGAAACATTCAGTACTTC.

A few counts support this clonotype. The chain joins TRBV3-1 to TRBJ2-1; tentatively, D is TRBD2 (5 bases). The V end lost 0 bases, the J end lost 6 bases, and 6 bases lay between the germline ends. Germline values: CDR1 LGHDT, CDR2 YNNKEL (reference sequence). The CDR3 totals 13 residues. The CDR3 loop is CASSQEGSNEQFF. The CDR3 nucleotides read TGTGCCAGCAGCCAAGAGGGGAGCAATGAGCAGTTCTTC.

This clonotype turned up a few times. The genes are TRBV28 and TRBJ2-7; D call uncertain. With 4 bases removed from V and 4 bases from J, the gap between germline ends came to 14 bases. Germline lookup yields CDR1 MDHEN and CDR2 SYDVKM. This CDR3 has 14 amino acids. CDR3 loop: CASSYSDDGYEQYF. In DNA, the CDR3 is TGTGCCAGCAGTTACTCGGATGATGGTTACGAGCAGTACTTC.

The genes are TRBV6-6 and TRBJ2-1, with 10 bases fitting TRBD2. The CDR3 spans 14 residues. In germline, CDR1 is MNHNY, CDR2 SVGAGI (reference sequence). V was pared by 7 bases and J by 5 bases, with 5 bases of the junction left unmatched. The CDR3 nucleotides are TGTGCCAGCACTTCGACTAGCGGGCACAATGAGCAGTTCTTC. It is translated as CASTSTSGHNEQFF.

The CDR3 bases are TGTGCCAGCAGTTTAGCTAGAAGGGACCCCCTCCACTTT. Its protein is CASSLARRDPLHF. This rearrangement joins TRBV12-3 or TRBV12-4 to TRBJ1-6, with D perhaps matching TRBD1 (5 bases). V lost 0 bases to trimming and J lost 13 bases, with 10 bases between them. The CDR3 totals 13 residues.

This clonotype has a handful of counts. The chain couples TRBV9 to TRBJ2-1; D is possibly TRBD1 (6 bases). The length of the CDR3 is 15 residues. Trimming removed 0 bases from V and 2 bases from J, with 9 bases in between. The germline CDR1 and CDR2 sequences are SGDLS and YYNGEE. CDR3: CASSVGAGAYNEQFF. The CDR3 DNA sequence: TGTGCCAGCAGCGTAGGGGCAGGGGCCTACAATGAGCAGTTCTTC.

This rearrangement joins TRBV29-1 to TRBJ2-3; TRBD1 matches 7 bases. Trimming removed 4 bases from V and 2 bases from J; junction bases left unmatched: 9. The germline V gene encodes CDR1 SQVTM and CDR2 ANQGSEA. The CDR3 is made up of 15 amino acids. The CDR3 region is CSVGSGGLDTDTQYF. CDR3 coding DNA: TGCAGCGTTGGGTCAGGGGGTTTGGACACAGATACGCAGTATTTT.

The CDR3 sequence is CSAQGGVSGRYNEQFF. CDR3 nucleotides: TGCAGCGCTCAGGGGGGTGTCAGTGGTCGGTACAATGAGCAGTTCTTC. This chain connects TRBV29-1 to TRBJ2-1, with D tentatively TRBD1 (7 bases). The germline V and J ends were trimmed by 7 bases and 4 bases, with 23 bases remaining between them. Germline V gene sequence: CDR1 SQVTM, CDR2 ANQGSEA. The CDR3 is 16 residues long.

The chain employs TRBV20-1 and TRBJ1-1; 7 bases are shared with TRBD1. The V gene end was trimmed by 3 bases and the J gene end by 0 bases; junction bases not matched to a gene: 10. The CDR3 contains 16 residues. Germline lookup yields CDR1 DFQATT and CDR2 SNEGSKA (reference sequence). The CDR3 spells CSARRTGDLLNTEAFF. The CDR3 DNA reads TGCAGTGCTAGGAGGACAGGAGACTTATTGAACACTGAAGCTTTCTTT.

This clonotype was seen many times. This chain joins TRBV28 and TRBJ2-6, with D unclear. The CDR3 totals 14 residues. Deletions cut 7 bases from V and 4 bases from J, with 11 bases between. From germline, CDR1 is MDHEN and CDR2 SYDVKM. DNA of the CDR3: TGTGCCAGCAATGACGGGTCGGGGGCCAACGTCCTGACTTTC. Residues: CASNDGSGANVLTF.

This chain links TRBV20-1 with TRBJ1-1, with TRBD1 matching 8 bases. V lost 5 bases to trimming and J lost 6 bases; unmatched junction nucleotides: 14. CDR3 length: 15 residues. The V gene's germline CDR1 is DFQATT and CDR2 SNEGSKA (reference sequence). This chain's CDR3 is CSAEYRDRRLAEAFF. CDR3 nucleotide sequence: TGCAGTGCTGAATACCGGGACAGGAGGCTGGCTGAAGCTTTCTTT.

V is TRBV10-3 and J is TRBJ2-7; maybe TRBD1 (5 bases). V gave up 1 base and J gave up 3 bases, with 22 bases separating them. Germline values: CDR1 ENHRY, CDR2 SYGVKD. The CDR3 is made up of 18 amino acids. This CDR3 reads CAISELWGLPGRVYEQYF. DNA of the CDR3: TGTGCCATCAGTGAGTTGTGGGGCCTCCCGGGCCGGGTCTACGAGCAGTACTTC.

The gene calls are TRBV9 and TRBJ2-3; 10 nucleotides agree with TRBD2. The CDR3 loop spans 14 amino acids. After removal of 5 bases from V and 5 bases from J, the junction contained 5 bases not matched to a gene. The germline CDR1 and CDR2 sequences are SGDLS and YYNGEE. The CDR3 nucleotides read TGTGCCAGCAGTGTAAGCGGGGGGGTAGATACGCAGTATTTT. Its protein product is CASSVSGGVDTQYF.

The chain recombines TRBV28 with TRBJ1-5; 7 nucleotides agree with TRBD1. Germline lookup yields CDR1 MDHEN and CDR2 SYDVKM. The junction had 17 bases not matched to a gene; V was cut back by 0 bases and J by 6 bases. CDR3 length: 19 residues. This chain's CDR3 is CASSLWGRTGVVTGQPQHF. CDR3 in DNA: TGTGCCAGCAGTTTATGGGGCCGGACAGGAGTGGTGACTGGTCAGCCCCAGCATTTT.